The 16 T cell receptor beta chains given below trace back to one sample, sequenced in a study of T cells in Graves' hyperthyroidism and ophthalmopathy. Amplified TCR beta CDR3 regions came from RNA transcripts. HTBI primers were the set used in a first-round RT-PCR of the TCR CDR3. In TCRdb, the multiplex PCR reads were re-called with MiXCR into one record per CDR3 protein. The table records 300,000 to 400,000 distinct CDR3 sequences, 11% to 15% of them present only once. Sequences were obtained from blood. The receptors were sampled from a woman in her 30s with Graves' hyperthyroidism.

This clonotype came up many times. This rearrangement joins TRBV19 to TRBJ2-7; D possibly matches TRBD1 or TRBD2 (6 bases each). This CDR3 is built from 15 residues. Germline CDR1 LNHDA, CDR2 SQIVND (reference sequence). Trimming took off 5 bases at V and 3 bases at J, with 17 bases between the two ends. The CDR3 is CASSVAEGGFYEQYF. CDR3 nucleotides: TGTGCCAGTAGTGTGGCTGAGGGGGGTTTCTACGAGCAGTACTTC.

This chain connects TRBV20-1 to TRBJ1-2; 7 bases agree with TRBD1. This CDR3 contains 13 residues. V dropped 5 bases and J dropped 6; count of bases not matched to a gene: 9. Germline CDR1 reads DFQATT; CDR2 reads SNEGSKA (reference sequence). The CDR3 nucleotides read TGCAGTGCTCGAGTAGCCGGGACAGATGGCTACACCTTC. Amino acids: CSARVAGTDGYTF.

This clonotype was recorded many times. The CDR3 bases are TGTGCCAGCTCTAGCGGGAGGGCTGCAGATACGCAGTATTTT. Amino acid sequence: CASSSGRAADTQYF. This chain uses TRBV6-1 with TRBJ2-3; 12 nucleotides match TRBD2. J lost 4 bases, V lost 8 bases, and 4 bases had no gene match. CDR1 is MNHNS, CDR2 SASEGT, per germline. This CDR3 has 14 amino acids.

V and J are TRBV29-1 and TRBJ2-1; D remains unclear. The germline V gene encodes CDR1 SQVTM and CDR2 ANQGSEA. This CDR3 comprises 13 residues. V gave up 4 bases and J gave up 5 bases, with 12 bases separating them. CDR3 sequence: CSVVVPPNNEQFF. DNA for the CDR3: TGCAGCGTTGTGGTACCCCCCAACAATGAGCAGTTCTTC.

There are many counts of this clonotype. The chain carries TRBV28 and TRBJ2-7; 8 bases fit TRBD2. Germline values: CDR1 MDHEN, CDR2 SYDVKM. J gave up 0 bases and V 3 bases, and 16 bases lay outside the gene matches. The CDR3 spans 19 residues. In DNA form, the CDR3 reads TGTGCCAGCAGTTTTGAGATTGTCCTAGCGGGCGGAAGCTCCTACGAGCAGTACTTC. It codes for CASSFEIVLAGGSSYEQYF. Combining the CDR3 with reference TRBV28 and TRBJ2-7 gives the whole variable domain DVKVTQSSRYLVKRTGEKVFLECVQDMDHENMFWYRQDPGLGLRLIYFSYDVKMKEKGDIPEGYSVSREKKERFSLILESASTNQTSMYLCASSFEIVLAGGSSYEQYFGPGTRLTVT.

This clonotype was counted at least ten times. In nucleotides, the CDR3 is TGTGCCAGCAGCTCACGCCTACAGGGATTGAGCACTGAAGCTTTCTTT. Amino acid sequence: CASSSRLQGLSTEAFF. This rearrangement joins TRBV11-1 to TRBJ1-1; D perhaps matches TRBD1 (6 bases). Looked up from germline, CDR1 is SGHAT and CDR2 is FQDESV (reference sequence). CDR3 length: 16 amino acids. The germline V and J ends were trimmed by 4 bases and 4 bases, with 19 bases remaining between them. Full variable domain (outside the CDR3, taken from reference TRBV11-1 and TRBJ1-1): EAEVAQSPRYKITEKSQAVAFWCDPISGHATLYWYRQILGQGPELLVQFQDESVVDDSQLPKDRFSAERLKGVDSTLKIQPAELGDSAMYLCASSSRLQGLSTEAFFGQGTRLTVV.

This clonotype was counted many times. The J gene is TRBJ2-1, the V gene TRBV13; D uncertain. This CDR3 is built from 13 residues. With 3 bases removed from V and 4 bases from J, the gap between germline ends came to 7 bases. Per the germline V gene, CDR1 is PRHDT and CDR2 is FYEKMQ (reference sequence). CDR3 loop: CASSFVDYNEQFF. In nucleotides, the CDR3 is TGTGCCAGCAGCTTTGTGGATTACAATGAGCAGTTCTTC.

The chain uses TRBV6-2 or TRBV6-3 and TRBJ2-7; TRBD2 agrees at 9 bases. CDR1 and CDR2 (germline): MNHEY, SVGEGT. The J segment lost 6 bases and the V segment lost 4 bases, leaving 16 bases of the junction unmatched. The CDR3 sequence is 17 residues long. The CDR3 bases are TGTGCCAGCAGTTCTCTAACGGGGGCGGGAGGGCCCCTCGAGCAGTACTTC. Encoded protein: CASSSLTGAGGPLEQYF.

This clonotype was counted a single time. This chain joins TRBV20-1 and TRBJ2-1, with 11 bases matching TRBD2. The V gene end was trimmed by 1 base and the J gene end by 4 bases; junction bases not matched to a gene: 9. The CDR3 length is 17 residues. Germline assignment: CDR1 DFQATT and CDR2 SNEGSKA (reference sequence). The CDR3 is CSARVAGGPYEYNEQFF. In DNA, the CDR3 is TGCAGTGCTAGAGTAGCGGGAGGGCCCTATGAATACAATGAGCAGTTCTTC.

This clonotype was detected many times. This rearrangement joins TRBV20-1 to TRBJ2-1; 9 bases match TRBD2. The CDR3 extends over 17 amino acids. J gave up 8 bases and V 1 base, and 15 bases lay outside the gene matches. Germline lookup yields CDR1 DFQATT and CDR2 SNEGSKA (reference sequence). DNA for the CDR3: TGCAGTGCTAGAGCTCCAAGACTAGCGGCCTTACGCGATGAGCAGTTCTTC. Protein: CSARAPRLAALRDEQFF.

This clonotype was counted at least ten times. The chain uses TRBV11-1 and TRBJ1-1; a possible D gene is TRBD1 (6 bases). Germline V gene sequence: CDR1 SGHAT, CDR2 FQDESV (reference sequence). Trimming cost V 2 bases and J 3 bases, with 7 bases left between them. The CDR3 is 13 residues long. CDR3 region: CASSLKGDTEAFF. The CDR3 region has the DNA TGTGCCAGCAGCTTAAAGGGGGACACTGAAGCTTTCTTT.

In its sample, this clonotype was seen many times. This rearrangement joins TRBV28 to TRBJ1-5; no reliable D call. The V gene lost 7 bases and the J gene lost 4 bases, with 8 bases spanning the gap. The CDR3 spans 12 residues. Germline CDR1 reads MDHEN; CDR2 reads SYDVKM. The DNA of the CDR3 is TGTGCCAGCAAAGGAGTAAATCAGCCCCAGCATTTT. It translates to CASKGVNQPQHF.

This clonotype was seen repeatedly, ten times or more. The rearrangement joins TRBV28 to TRBJ1-1; no clear D. The germline V and J ends were trimmed by 3 bases and 0 bases, with 14 bases remaining between them. Germline-derived CDR1 and CDR2 are MDHEN and SYDVKM. CDR3 size: 16 residues. The CDR3 region is CASSFGPVDVNTEAFF. DNA for the CDR3: TGTGCCAGCAGTTTCGGGCCAGTAGATGTGAACACTGAAGCTTTCTTT.

In this sample, this clonotype turned up a few times. V and J are TRBV27 and TRBJ2-7; tentatively, D is TRBD1 or TRBD2 (6 bases each). CDR1 is MNHEY, CDR2 SMNVEV, per germline (reference sequence). The CDR3 extends over 16 amino acids. The germline V and J ends were trimmed by 2 bases and 3 bases, with 17 bases remaining between them. CDR3 protein: CASSLQGGLIFYEQYF. The CDR3 DNA sequence: TGTGCCAGCAGTTTACAAGGGGGGCTGATATTCTACGAGCAGTACTTC.

This clonotype was counted many times. The rearrangement uses TRBV20-1 and TRBJ2-7; possible D gene TRBD2, 6 bases. Trimming took 2 bases from V and 5 from J, leaving 13 bases between them. Germline-derived CDR1 and CDR2 are DFQATT and SNEGSKA (reference sequence). This CDR3 comprises 13 residues. CDR3 nucleotide sequence: TGCAGTGCTAGACTTGCGGGGAGGAACGAGCAGTACTTC. This translates into CSARLAGRNEQYF.

In its sample, this clonotype was seen a few times. The chain joins TRBV28 to TRBJ1-3; weak D call: TRBD1 (6 bases). Trimming cost V 6 bases and J 5 bases, with 14 bases left between them. The length of the CDR3 is 14 residues. Germline-derived CDR1 and CDR2 are MDHEN and SYDVKM. Here the CDR3 reads CASSLSGDRNTIYF. The CDR3 nucleotides are TGTGCCAGCAGCCTCTCAGGGGACAGAAACACCATATATTTT.